This T cell receptor (beta chain) was documented in a study of neurological immune-mediated disorders (dated by TCRdb to between 2019 and 2020). Turning to the overall study: Peripheral blood TCR-beta repertoires from HTLV-I-associated myelopathy (HAM/TSP) patients, multiple sclerosis patients and healthy controls were compared by UMI-based sequencing. The cohort comprised 65 to 75 subjects: around 15 HAM/TSP patients, 35 or so multiple sclerosis patients and around 20 healthy controls. The roughly 99 TCR-beta libraries covered PBMC samples along with longitudinal samples, technical triplicates, and paired sorted CD4+ and CD8+ T-cell subsets.

The healthy controls were volunteers from blood banks in Maryland, USA. Unsorted PBMC libraries were generated from 2 million PBMCs stored in RNAlater at -80 °C until RNA extraction. Peripheral blood was subjected to Ficoll-Hypaque density gradient centrifugation to isolate PBMCs, which were then cryopreserved in liquid nitrogen. General conclusions and limits of the study: TCR clonal expansion was highest in HAM/TSP patients and lowest in MS patients, with MS patients falling below even healthy controls. Expanded clones from different subjects shared no identical CDR3 amino acid sequences, which suggests that TCR-beta repertoires were private in all groups.

In its sample, this clonotype was seen many times. Its antigen is currently not known. At one of its ends the junction is not consistent with the germline gene, which may arise from a read error. From cysteine to phenylalanine, the CDR3 is 14 amino acids long. The kept DNA is CDR3 alone, 42 bases in frame from the first base. Via the germline V gene (reference sequence), CDR1 is SEHNR and CDR2 FQNEAQ. cDNA synthesis used template-switch 5'RACE with a primer carrying a 10-nucleotide random unique molecular identifier tagging each TCR transcript. Over 170 million TCR-beta sequences, covering 15-18 subjects, were produced in each sequencing run. Total RNA was extracted with the RNeasy kit. The KAPA Real-time Library Amplification kit was used to amplify TCR-beta VDJ regions with primers targeting the TCR constant region and the 5'RACE anchor. Sample indexes and Illumina adaptors were added in a first PCR, after which library yield was increased in a second PCR. After Ampure bead purification, the TCR product of roughly 650 bp was size-selected on a 2% E-gel SizeSelection system. Before pooling, libraries had their quality checked on a Bioanalyzer, their concentration measured with Qubit, and their quantity determined with the Kapa Library Quantification kit. Libraries were sequenced paired-end 2 x 150 bp on an Illumina HiSeq 2500. To increase sequence diversity, about 24-32% phiX was spiked into each library pool. The authors' analysis ran thus. Quality-filtered reads were processed with the UMI-based MiGEC pipeline, and over 90% of raw TCR sequences were removed by the MiGEC pipeline during error correction. IMGT germline references were used for aligning VDJ genes, and each clonotype was defined as a unique CDR3 amino acid sequence together with its V-J genes. VDJtools evaluated clonal expansion, Shannon diversity and CDR3 relatedness (CalcPairwiseDistances, ClusterSamples); CLCbio workbench built phylogenetic trees. Clones with at least 8 unique UMIs were defined as expanded, with this threshold being based on coefficient-of-variation modelling across technical triplicates. TCRdb applied fastp at Q25 and MiXCR to the public reads, then kept only in-frame beta chains. Rows are combined by CDR3 protein, so each entry shows the most common genes and DNA. Here the V and J calls rest on TCRdb's processing, not on the authors' analysis. In this sample the table shows tens of thousands of distinct CDR3 sequences, roughly 7% of which occur a single time. Roughly 4.4% of the sample comes from the top ten.

Sequenced material: PBMCs. The source of this sequence is a woman in her thirties or forties in good health. The sequence is built from TRBV7-9 and TRBJ1-1; TRBD1 lines up with 7 middle nucleotides. CDR3 region: CASSLATGFTEAFF. At the DNA level, the sequence is TGTGCCAGCAGCCTAGCGACAGGGTTCACTGAAGCTTTCTTT.